Listed below are T cell receptor beta chains from one sample, sequenced in a study of blood T cells in healthy people across ages. Using its own MiXCR run on the 5' RACE reads, TCRdb lists one record per CDR3 protein. In the table there are 1.5 million to 2 million distinct CDR3 sequences, about two fifths of which are singletons. Sequencing was carried out using blood. These receptors came from a human donor in good health. Both conserved end residues are part of each CDR3.

>TRBV4-3
CASSQLGRTVEKLFF
>TRBV7-9
CASSLFEPDTQYF
>TRBV4-2
CASSQEAGEVQYGYTF
>TRBV6-6
CASRDPGVQYF
>TRBV5-1
CASRQGDTGELFF
>TRBV12-3/TRBV12-4
CASSSTGEGAPLHF
>TRBV25-1
CASRTAYNEQFF
>TRBV11-1
CAGSLGGLAAARYNEQFF
>TRBV18
CASSQTGGRYSYEQYF
>TRBV27
CASSLNGLGEKLFF
>TRBV29-1
CSVEQGAAYGYTF
>TRBV13
CASSPLSPDTQYF
>TRBV29-1
CSVDRQGRNEQYF
>TRBV13
CASSPGQSSYGYTF
>TRBV7-2
CASSPGVAGGTDTQYF
>TRBV7-8
CASSLLSQGELSNQPQHF
>TRBV5-1
CASSPALGGTQYF
>TRBV20-1
CSARSPGTFEAFF
>TRBV24-1
CATSDLDMTDTQYF
>TRBV12-3/TRBV12-4
CASSSRDSNTGELFF
>TRBV6-5
CASSYGPFNYGYTF
>TRBV9
CASRTTGGKDGYTF
>TRBV6-6
CASSLSGGPGNQPQHF
>TRBV20-1
CSVSSLAGGPYQETQYF
>TRBV6-2/TRBV6-3
CASSFPGGSYGYTF
>TRBV7-9
CASSRPAGGLNGQFF
>TRBV20-1
CSASVSGSDAKNIQYF
>TRBV7-2
CASSFIPGLETQYF
>TRBV4-2
CASSQAGIEAFF
>TRBV9
CASSTEGTVQETQYF
>TRBV11-2
CASSFQGAGTGLNEQFF
>TRBV4-3
CASSQPPGGKFLWKADTQYF
>TRBV7-9
CASSLGGTGHLQYF
>TRBV27
CASSFSLAGGLDTQYF
>TRBV20-1
CSASSPSGGAVDTQYF
>TRBV9
CASSPGGGNTGELFF
>TRBV29-1
CSVAGRAYGYTF
>TRBV15
CATSRGLPGGTYEQYF
>TRBV7-2
CASSFRGAWYGYTF
>TRBV20-1
CSALKGVGRGNTETFF
>TRBV20-1
CSAGERQGEETQYF
>TRBV12-3/TRBV12-4
CASSTRDRIPDTQYF
>TRBV6-1
CASSRWTETNSPLHF
>TRBV6-5
CASSYLGVQFF
>TRBV10-3
CAISGDSVGYTF
>TRBV10-3
CAISVPGTGGLHF
>TRBV5-1
CASSFVRTSGNEQYF
>TRBV7-9
CASSPKQPPRFEGLEAFF
>TRBV7-2
CASSLQASGGYTDTQYF
>TRBV14
CASSQDIGGTEAFF
>TRBV25-1
CASSERESLDPKNTEAFF
>TRBV29-1
CSVISSGPRDTQYF